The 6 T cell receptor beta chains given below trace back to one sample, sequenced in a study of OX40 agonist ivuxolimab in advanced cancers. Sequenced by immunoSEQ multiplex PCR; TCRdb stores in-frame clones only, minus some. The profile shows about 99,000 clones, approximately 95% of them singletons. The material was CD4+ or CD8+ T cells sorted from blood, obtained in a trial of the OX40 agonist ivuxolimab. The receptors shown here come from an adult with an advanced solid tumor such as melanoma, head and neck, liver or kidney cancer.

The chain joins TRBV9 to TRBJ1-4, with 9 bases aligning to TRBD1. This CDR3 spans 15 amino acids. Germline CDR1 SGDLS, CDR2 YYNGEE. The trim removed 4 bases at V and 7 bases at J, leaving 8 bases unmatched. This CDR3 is CASSPWTGETEKLFF. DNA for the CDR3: TGTGCCAGCAGCCCTTGGACAGGGGAGACTGAAAAACTGTTTTTT.

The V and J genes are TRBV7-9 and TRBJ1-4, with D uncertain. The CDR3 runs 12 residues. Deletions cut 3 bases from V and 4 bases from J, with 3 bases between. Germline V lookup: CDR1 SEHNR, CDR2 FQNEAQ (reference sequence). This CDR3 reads CASSLVNEKLFF. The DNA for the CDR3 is TGTGCCAGCAGCTTGGTTAATGAAAAACTGTTTTTT. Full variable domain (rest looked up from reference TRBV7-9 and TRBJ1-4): DTGVSQNPRHKITKRGQNVTFRCDPISEHNRLYWYRQTLGQGPEFLTYFQNEAQLEKSRLLSDRFSAERPKGSFSTLEIQRTEQGDSAMYLCASSLVNEKLFFGSGTQLSVL.

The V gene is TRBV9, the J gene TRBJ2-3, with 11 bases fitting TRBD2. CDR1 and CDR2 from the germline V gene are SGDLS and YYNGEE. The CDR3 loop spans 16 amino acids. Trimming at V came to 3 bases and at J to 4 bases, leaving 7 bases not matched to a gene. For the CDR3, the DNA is TGTGCCAGCAGCGAGAGGACTAGCGGGTCCCCAGATACGCAGTATTTT. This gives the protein CASSERTSGSPDTQYF.

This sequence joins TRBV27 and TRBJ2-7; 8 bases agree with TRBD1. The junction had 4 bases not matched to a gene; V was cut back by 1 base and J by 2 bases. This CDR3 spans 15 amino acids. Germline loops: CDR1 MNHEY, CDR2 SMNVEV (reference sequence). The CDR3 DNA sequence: TGTGCCAGCAGTTTATGGGGGACAGGCCCCTACGAGCAGTACTTC. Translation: CASSLWGTGPYEQYF.

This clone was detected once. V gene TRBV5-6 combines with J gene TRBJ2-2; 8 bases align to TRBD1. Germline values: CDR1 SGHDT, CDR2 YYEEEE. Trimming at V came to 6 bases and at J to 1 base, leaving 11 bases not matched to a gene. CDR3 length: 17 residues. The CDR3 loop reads CASNLQTGALNTGELFF. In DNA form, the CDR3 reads TGTGCCAGCAACCTACAGACAGGGGCCCTGAACACCGGGGAGCTGTTTTTT.

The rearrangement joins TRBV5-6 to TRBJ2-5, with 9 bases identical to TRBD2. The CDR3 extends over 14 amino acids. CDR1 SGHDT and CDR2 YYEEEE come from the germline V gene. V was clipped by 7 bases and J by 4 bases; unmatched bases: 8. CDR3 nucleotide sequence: TGTGCCAGCTCACCCTTGCGGGAGGGAGAGACCCAGTACTTC. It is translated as CASSPLREGETQYF.